The entry below gives a single T cell receptor (beta chain) sequence along with its context. Its antigen is as yet unknown. This specimen comes from a study of cytomegalovirus exposure and HLA in healthy donors. Findings of the study overall: While the bulk of TCR sequences proved rare, some public TCRs turned up in many donors.

With 60 Vbeta and 13 Jbeta primers, the PCR was carried out. Assay used: immunoSEQ multiplex PCR; TCRdb lists only in-frame clones, some missing. The table has around 100,000 clones, approximately 66% seen once. With 11 bases clipped from V and 8 bases from J, the junction kept 12 bases outside the gene matches. The CDR3 totals 15 residues. CDR1 ENHRY and CDR2 SYGVKD come from the germline V gene. The sequence derives from a man aged 35-49 years in good health and CMV-seropositive. This rearrangement joins TRBV10-3 to TRBJ2-3; 14 nucleotides align to TRBD2. The sequenced material came from PBMCs. CDR3 loop: CAAKGETSGRGTQYF. The CDR3, as DNA: TGTGCCGCGAAGGGGGAGACTAGCGGGAGGGGTACGCAGTATTTT.